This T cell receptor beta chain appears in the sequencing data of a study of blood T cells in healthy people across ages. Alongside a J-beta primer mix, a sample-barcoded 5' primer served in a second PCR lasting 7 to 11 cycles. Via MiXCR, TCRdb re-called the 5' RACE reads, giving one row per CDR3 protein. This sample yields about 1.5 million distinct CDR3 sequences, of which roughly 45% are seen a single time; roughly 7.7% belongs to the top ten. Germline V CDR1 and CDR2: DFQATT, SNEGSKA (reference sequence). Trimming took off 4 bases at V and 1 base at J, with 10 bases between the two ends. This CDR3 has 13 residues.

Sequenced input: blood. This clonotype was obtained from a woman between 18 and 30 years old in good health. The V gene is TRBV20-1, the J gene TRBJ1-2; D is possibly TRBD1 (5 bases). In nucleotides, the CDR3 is TGCAGTGCTATCGACAGCATTAACTATGGCTACACCTTC. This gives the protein CSAIDSINYGYTF.